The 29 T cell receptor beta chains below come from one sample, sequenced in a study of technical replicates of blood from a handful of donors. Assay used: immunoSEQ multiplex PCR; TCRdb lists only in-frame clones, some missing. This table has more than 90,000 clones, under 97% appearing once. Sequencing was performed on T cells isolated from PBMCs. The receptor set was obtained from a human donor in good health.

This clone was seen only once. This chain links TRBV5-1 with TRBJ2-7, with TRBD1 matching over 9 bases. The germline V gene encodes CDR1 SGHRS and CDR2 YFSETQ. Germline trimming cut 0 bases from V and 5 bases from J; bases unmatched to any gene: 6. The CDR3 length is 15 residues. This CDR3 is CASSLEGTGSNEQYF. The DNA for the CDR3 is TGCGCCAGCAGCTTGGAGGGGACAGGGTCCAACGAGCAGTACTTC. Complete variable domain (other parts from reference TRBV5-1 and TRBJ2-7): KAGVTQTPRYLIKTRGQQVTLSCSPISGHRSVSWYQQTPGQGLQFLFEYFSETQRNKGNFPGRFSGRQFSNSRSEMNVSTLELGDSALYLCASSLEGTGSNEQYFGPGTRLTVT.

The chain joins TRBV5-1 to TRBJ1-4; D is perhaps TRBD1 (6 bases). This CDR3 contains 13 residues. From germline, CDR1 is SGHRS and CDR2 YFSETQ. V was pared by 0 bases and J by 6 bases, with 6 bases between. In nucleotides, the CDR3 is TGCGCCAGCAGCTTGGACAGGGATGAAAAACTGTTTTTT. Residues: CASSLDRDEKLFF.

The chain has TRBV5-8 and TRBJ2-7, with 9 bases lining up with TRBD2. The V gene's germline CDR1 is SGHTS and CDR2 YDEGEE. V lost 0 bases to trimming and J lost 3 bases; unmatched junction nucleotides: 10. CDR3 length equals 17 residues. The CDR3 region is CASSLGGGELPGYEQYF. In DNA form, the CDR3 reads TGTGCCAGCAGCTTGGGCGGGGGGGAACTTCCCGGCTACGAGCAGTACTTC.

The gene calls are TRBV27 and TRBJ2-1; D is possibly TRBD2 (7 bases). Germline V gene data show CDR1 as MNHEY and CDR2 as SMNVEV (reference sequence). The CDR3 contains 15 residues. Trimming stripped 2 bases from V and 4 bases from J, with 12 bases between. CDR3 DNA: TGTGCCAGCAGTTTAGAGGGGGGGGGATACAATGAGCAGTTCTTC. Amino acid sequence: CASSLEGGGYNEQFF.

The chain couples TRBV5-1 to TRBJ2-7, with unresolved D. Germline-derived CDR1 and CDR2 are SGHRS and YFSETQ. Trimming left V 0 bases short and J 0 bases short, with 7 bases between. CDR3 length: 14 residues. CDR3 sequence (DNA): TGCGCCAGCAGCTTGGGTACATCCTCCTACGAGCAGTACTTC. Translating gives CASSLGTSSYEQYF.

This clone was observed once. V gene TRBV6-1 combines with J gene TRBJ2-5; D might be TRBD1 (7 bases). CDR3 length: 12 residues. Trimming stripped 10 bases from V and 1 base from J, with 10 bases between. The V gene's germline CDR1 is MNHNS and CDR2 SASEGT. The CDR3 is CAIQGGQETQYF. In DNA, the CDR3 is TGTGCCATCCAGGGGGGCCAAGAGACCCAGTACTTC.

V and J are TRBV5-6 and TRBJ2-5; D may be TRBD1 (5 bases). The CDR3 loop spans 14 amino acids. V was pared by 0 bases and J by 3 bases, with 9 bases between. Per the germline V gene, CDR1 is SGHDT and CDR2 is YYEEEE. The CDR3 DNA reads TGTGCCAGCAGCTTGGTCGCAGGGAAAGAGACCCAGTACTTC. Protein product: CASSLVAGKETQYF.

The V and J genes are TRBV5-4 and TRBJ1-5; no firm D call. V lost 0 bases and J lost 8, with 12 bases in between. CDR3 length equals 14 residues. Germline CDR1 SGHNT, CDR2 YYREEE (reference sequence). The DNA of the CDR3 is TGTGCCAGCAGCTTGGCCGGGAGCTCCAAGCCCCAGCATTTT. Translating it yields CASSLAGSSKPQHF. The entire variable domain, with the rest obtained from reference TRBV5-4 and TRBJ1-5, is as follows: ETGVTQSPTHLIKTRGQQVTLRCSSQSGHNTVSWYQQALGQGPQFIFQYYREEENGRGNFPPRFSGLQFPNYSSELNVNALELDDSALYLCASSLAGSSKPQHFGDGTRLSIL.

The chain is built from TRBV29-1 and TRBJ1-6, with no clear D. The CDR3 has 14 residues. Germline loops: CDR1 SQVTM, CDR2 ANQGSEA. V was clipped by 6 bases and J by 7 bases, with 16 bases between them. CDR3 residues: CSVRVAAENSPLHF. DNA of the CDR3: TGCAGCGTGAGGGTGGCAGCCGAAAATTCACCCCTCCACTTT.

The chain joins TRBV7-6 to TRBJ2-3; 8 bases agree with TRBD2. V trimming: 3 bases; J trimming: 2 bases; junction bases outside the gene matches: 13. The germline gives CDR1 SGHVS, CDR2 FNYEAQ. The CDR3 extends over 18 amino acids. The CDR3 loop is CASSLMAGVGRATDTQYF. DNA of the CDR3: TGTGCCAGCAGCTTGATGGCGGGGGTCGGGAGGGCCACAGATACGCAGTATTTT.

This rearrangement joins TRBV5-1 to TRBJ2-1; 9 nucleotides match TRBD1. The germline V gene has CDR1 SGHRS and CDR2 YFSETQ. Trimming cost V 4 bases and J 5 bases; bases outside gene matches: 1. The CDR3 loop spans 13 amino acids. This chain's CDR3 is CASSRTGDNEQFF. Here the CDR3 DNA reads TGCGCCAGCAGCCGGACAGGGGACAATGAGCAGTTCTTC.

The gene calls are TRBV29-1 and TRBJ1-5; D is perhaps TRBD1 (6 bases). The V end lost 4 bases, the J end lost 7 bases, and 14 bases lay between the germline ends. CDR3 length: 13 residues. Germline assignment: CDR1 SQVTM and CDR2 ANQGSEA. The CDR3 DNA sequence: TGCAGCGTTGGATGGGGGCCCGGACAGCCCCAGCATTTT. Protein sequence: CSVGWGPGQPQHF.

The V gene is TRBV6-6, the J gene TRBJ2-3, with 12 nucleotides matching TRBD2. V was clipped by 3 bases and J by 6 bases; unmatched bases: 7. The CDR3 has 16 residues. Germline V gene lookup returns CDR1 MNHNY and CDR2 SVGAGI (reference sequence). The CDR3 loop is CASSYQRLAGGDTQYF. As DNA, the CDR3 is TGTGCCAGCAGTTATCAGAGGCTAGCGGGAGGGGATACGCAGTATTTT.

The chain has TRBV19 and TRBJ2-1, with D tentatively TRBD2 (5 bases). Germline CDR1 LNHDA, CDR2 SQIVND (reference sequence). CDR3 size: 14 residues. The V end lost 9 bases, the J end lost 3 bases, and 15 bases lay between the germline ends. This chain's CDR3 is CASNPSLYYNEQFF. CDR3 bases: TGTGCCAGCAATCCTAGCTTGTACTACAATGAGCAGTTCTTC.

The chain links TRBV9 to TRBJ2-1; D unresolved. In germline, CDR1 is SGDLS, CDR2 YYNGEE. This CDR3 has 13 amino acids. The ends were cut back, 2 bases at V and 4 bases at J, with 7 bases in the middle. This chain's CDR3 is CASSVAEYNEQFF. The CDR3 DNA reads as TGTGCCAGCAGCGTTGCGGAGTACAATGAGCAGTTCTTC.

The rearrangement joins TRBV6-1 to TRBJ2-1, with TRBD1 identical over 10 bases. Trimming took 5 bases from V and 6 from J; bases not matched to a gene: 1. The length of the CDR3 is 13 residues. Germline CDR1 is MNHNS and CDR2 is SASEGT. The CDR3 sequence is CASSWTGGNEQFF. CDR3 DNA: TGTGCCAGCAGTTGGACAGGGGGCAATGAGCAGTTCTTC.

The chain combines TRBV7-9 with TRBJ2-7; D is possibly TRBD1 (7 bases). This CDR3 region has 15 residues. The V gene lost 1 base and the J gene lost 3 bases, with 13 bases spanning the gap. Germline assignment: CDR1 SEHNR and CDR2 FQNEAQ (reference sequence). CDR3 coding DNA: TGTGCCAGCAGCTTAGGCCAGGGGGGTAACTACGAGCAGTACTTC. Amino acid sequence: CASSLGQGGNYEQYF.

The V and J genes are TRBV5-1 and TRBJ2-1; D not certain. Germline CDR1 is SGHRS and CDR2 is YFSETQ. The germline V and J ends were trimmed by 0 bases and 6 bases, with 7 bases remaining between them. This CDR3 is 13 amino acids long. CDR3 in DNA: TGCGCCAGCAGCTTGGGTCCCGGCAATGAGCAGTTCTTC. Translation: CASSLGPGNEQFF. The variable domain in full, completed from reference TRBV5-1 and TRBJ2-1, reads KAGVTQTPRYLIKTRGQQVTLSCSPISGHRSVSWYQQTPGQGLQFLFEYFSETQRNKGNFPGRFSGRQFSNSRSEMNVSTLELGDSALYLCASSLGPGNEQFFGPGTRLTVL.

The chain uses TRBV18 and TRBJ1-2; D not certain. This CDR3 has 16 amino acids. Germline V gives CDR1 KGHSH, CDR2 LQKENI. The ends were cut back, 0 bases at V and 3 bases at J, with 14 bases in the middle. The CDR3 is CASSPPSVSGDYGYTF. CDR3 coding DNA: TGTGCCAGCTCACCACCTAGTGTATCAGGCGACTATGGCTACACCTTC.

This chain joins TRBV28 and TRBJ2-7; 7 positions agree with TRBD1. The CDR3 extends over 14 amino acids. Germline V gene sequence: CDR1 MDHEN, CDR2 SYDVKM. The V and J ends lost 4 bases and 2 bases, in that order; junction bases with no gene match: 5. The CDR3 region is CASSSGQPAYEQYF. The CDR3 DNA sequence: TGTGCCAGCAGTTCGGGACAGCCAGCCTACGAGCAGTACTTC.

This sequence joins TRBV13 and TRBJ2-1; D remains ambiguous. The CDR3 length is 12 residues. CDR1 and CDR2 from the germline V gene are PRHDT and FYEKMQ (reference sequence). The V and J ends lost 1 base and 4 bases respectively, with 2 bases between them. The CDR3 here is CASSLAYNEQFF. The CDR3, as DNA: TGTGCCAGCAGCTTAGCTTACAATGAGCAGTTCTTC.

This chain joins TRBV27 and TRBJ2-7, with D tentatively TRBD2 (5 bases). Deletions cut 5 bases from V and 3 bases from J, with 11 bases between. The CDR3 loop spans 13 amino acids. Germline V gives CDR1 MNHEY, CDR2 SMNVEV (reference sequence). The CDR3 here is CASSRGWFYEQYF. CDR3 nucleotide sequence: TGTGCCAGCAGTAGAGGGTGGTTCTACGAGCAGTACTTC.

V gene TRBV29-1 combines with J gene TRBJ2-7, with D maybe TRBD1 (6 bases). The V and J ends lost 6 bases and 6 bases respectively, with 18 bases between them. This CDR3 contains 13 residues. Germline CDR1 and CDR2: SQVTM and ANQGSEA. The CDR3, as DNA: TGCAGCGTCGTAAGCCAGGGGATAGGCGAGCAGTACTTC. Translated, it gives CSVVSQGIGEQYF.

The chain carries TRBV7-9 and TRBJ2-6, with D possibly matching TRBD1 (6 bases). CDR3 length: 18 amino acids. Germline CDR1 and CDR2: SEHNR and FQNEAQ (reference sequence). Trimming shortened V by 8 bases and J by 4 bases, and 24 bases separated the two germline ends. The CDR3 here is CASGLLTNRAEGANVLTF. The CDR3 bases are TGTGCCAGCGGACTTCTCACAAACAGGGCGGAGGGGGCCAACGTCCTGACTTTC. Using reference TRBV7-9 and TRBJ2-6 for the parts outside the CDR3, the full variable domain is DTGVSQNPRHKITKRGQNVTFRCDPISEHNRLYWYRQTLGQGPEFLTYFQNEAQLEKSRLLSDRFSAERPKGSFSTLEIQRTEQGDSAMYLCASGLLTNRAEGANVLTFGAGSRLTVL.

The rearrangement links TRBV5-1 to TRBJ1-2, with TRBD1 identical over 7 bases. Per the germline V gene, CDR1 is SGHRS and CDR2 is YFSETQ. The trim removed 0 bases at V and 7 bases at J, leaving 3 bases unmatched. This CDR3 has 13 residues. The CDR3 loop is CASSLGQGGGYTF. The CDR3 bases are TGCGCCAGCAGCTTGGGACAGGGTGGTGGCTACACCTTC.

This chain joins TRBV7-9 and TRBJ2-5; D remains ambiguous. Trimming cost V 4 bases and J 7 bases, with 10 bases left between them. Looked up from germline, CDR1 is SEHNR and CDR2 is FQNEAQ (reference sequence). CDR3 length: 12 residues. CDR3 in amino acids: CASSYPSGTQYF. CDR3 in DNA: TGTGCCAGCAGCTACCCATCAGGGACCCAGTACTTC.

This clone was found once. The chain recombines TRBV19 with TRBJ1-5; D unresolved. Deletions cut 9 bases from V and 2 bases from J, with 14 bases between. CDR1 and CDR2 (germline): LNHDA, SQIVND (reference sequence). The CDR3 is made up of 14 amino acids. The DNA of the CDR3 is TGTGCCAGCCGAGTGGGAGGTGGCAATCAGCCCCAGCATTTT. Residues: CASRVGGGNQPQHF.

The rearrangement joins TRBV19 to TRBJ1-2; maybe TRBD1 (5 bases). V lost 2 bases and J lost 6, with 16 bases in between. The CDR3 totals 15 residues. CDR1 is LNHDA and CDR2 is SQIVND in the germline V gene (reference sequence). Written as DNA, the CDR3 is TGTGCCAGTAGTATAAAGGTTCGGGGGGAGGATGGCTACACCTTC. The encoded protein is CASSIKVRGEDGYTF.

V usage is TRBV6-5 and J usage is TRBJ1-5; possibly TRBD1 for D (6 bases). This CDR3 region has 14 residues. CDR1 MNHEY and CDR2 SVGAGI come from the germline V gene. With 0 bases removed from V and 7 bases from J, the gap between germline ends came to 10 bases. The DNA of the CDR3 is TGTGCCAGCAGTTACTCGGGGGGGGCGCAGCCCCAGCATTTT. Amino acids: CASSYSGGAQPQHF.